The present TCR beta chain was sequenced within a study of cytomegalovirus exposure and HLA in healthy donors. This clone has a single count. The primer mix had 60 Vbeta and 13 Jbeta primers. Method: immunoSEQ multiplex PCR; TCRdb's copy keeps in-frame clones and lacks some. The sample yields 90,000 to 150,000 clones, about 80% seen once. This CDR3 has 14 residues. Trimming cost V 5 bases and J 4 bases; bases outside gene matches: 7. Germline CDR1 SGHTA, CDR2 FQGNSA. The sample taken for sequencing was PBMCs. This TCR was sampled from a woman younger than 35 in good health and CMV-seronegative. V gene TRBV7-2 combines with J gene TRBJ1-2; TRBD1 matches 7 bases. CDR3 nucleotides: TGTGCCAGCAGCACGGGACAGTTCTCCTATGGCTACACCTTC. Translating it yields CASSTGQFSYGYTF.